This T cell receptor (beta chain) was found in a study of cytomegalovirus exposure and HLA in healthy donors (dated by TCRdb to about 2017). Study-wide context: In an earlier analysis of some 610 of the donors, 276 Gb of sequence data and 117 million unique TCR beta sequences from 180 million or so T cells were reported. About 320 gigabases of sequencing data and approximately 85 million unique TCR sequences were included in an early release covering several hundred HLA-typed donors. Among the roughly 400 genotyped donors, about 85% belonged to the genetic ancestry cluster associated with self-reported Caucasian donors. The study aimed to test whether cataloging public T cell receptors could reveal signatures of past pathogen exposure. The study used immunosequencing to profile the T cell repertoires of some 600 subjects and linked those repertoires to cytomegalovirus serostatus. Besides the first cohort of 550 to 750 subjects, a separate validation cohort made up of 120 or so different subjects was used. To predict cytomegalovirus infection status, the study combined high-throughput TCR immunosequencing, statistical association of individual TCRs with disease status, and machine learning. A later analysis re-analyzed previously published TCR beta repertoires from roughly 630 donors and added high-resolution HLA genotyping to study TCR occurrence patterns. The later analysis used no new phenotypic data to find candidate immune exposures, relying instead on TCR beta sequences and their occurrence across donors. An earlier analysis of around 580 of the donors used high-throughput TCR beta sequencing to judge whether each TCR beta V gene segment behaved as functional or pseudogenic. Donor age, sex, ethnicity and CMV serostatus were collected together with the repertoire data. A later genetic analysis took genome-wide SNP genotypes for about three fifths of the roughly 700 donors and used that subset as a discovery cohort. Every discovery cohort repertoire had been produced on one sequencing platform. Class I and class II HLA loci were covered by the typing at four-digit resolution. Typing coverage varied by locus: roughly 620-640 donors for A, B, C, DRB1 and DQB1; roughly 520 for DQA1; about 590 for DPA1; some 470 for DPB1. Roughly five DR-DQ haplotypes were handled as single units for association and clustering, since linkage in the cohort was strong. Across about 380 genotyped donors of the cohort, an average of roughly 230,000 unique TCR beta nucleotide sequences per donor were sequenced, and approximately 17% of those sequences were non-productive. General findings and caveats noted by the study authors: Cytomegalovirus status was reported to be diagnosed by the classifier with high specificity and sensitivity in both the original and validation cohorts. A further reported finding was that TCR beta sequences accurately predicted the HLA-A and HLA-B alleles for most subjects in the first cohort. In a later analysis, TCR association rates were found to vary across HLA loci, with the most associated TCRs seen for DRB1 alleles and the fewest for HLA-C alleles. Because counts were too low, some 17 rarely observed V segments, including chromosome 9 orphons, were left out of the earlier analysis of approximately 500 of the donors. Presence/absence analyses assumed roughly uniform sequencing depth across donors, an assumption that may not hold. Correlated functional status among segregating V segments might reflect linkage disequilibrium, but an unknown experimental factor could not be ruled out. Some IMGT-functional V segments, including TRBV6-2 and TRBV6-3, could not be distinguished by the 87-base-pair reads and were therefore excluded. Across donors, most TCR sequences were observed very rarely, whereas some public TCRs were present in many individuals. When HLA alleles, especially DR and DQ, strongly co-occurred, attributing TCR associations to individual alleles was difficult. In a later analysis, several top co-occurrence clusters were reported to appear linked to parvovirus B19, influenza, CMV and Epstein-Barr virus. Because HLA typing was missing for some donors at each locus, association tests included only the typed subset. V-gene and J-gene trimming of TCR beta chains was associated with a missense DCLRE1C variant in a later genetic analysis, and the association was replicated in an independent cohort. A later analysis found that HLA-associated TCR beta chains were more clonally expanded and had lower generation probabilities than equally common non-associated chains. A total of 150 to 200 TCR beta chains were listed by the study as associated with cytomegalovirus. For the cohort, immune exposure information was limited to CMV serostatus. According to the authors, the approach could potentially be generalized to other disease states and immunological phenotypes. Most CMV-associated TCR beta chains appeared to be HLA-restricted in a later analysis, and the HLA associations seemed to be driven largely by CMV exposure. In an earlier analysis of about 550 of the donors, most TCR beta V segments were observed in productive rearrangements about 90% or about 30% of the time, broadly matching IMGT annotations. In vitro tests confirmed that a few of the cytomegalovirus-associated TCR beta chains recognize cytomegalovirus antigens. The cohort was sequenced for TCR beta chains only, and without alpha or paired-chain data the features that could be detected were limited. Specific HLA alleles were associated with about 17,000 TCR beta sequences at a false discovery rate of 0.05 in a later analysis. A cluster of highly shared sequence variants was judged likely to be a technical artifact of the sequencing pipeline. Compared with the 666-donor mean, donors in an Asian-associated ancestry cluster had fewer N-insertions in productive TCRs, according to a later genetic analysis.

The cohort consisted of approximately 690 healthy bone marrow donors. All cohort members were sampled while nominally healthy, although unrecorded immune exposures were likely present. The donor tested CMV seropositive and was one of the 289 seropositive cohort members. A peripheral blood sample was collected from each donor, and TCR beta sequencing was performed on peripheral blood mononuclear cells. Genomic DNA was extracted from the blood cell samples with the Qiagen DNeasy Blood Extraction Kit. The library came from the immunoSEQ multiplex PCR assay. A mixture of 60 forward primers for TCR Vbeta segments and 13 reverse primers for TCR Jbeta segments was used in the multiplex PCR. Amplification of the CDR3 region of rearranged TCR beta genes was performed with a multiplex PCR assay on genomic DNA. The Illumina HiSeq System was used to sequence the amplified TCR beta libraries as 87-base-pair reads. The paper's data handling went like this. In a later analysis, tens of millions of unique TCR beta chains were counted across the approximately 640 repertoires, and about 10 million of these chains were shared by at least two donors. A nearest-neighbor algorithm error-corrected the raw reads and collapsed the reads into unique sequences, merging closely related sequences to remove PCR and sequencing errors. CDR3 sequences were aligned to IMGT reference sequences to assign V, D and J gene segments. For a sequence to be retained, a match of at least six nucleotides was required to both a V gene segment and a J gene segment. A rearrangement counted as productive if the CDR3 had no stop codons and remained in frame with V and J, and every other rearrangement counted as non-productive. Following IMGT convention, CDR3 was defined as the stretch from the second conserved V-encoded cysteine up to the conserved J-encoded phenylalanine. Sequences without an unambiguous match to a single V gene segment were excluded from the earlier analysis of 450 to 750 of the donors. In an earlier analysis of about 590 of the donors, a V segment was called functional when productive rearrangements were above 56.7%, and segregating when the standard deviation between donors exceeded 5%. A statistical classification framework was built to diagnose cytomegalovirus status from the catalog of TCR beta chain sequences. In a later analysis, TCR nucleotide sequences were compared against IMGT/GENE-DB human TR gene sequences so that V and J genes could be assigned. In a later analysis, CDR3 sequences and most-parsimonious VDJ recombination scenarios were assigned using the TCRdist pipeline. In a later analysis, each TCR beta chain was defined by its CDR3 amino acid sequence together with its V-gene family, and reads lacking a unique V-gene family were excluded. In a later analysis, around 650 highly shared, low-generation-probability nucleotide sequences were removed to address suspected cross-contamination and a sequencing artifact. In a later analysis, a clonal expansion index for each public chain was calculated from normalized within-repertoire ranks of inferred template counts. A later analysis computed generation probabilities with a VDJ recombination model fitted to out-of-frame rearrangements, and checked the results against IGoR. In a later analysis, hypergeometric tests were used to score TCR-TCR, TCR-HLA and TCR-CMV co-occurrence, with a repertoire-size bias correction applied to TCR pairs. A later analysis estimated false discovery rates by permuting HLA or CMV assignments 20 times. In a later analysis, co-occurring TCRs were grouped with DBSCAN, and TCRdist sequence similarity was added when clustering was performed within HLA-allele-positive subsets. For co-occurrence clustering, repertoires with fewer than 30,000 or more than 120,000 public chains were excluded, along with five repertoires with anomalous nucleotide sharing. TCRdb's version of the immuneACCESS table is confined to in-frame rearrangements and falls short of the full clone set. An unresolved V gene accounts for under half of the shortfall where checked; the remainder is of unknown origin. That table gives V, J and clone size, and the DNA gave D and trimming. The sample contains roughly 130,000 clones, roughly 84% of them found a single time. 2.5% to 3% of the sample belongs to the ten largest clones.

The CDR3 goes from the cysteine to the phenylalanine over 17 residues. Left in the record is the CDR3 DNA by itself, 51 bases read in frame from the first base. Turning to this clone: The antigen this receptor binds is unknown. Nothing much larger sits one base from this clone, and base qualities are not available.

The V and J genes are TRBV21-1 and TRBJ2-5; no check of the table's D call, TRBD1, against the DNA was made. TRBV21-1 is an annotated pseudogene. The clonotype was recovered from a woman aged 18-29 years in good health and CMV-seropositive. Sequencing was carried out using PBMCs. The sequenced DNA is TGTGCCAGCCCGGACAGGGAACGGCGGAGGGTGTGGGAGACCCAGTACTTC. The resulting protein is CASPDRERRRVWETQYF.